This is a list of T cell receptor beta chains from one sample in a study of blood T cell repertoires in COVID-19. Libraries were prepared by immunoSEQ multiplex PCR; TCRdb keeps only in-frame clonotypes and omits some of them. This repertoire shows roughly 280,000 clones, less than 90% found once; its top ten account for nearly 2%. Sequencing input: peripheral blood. All receptors derive from a man aged 30 to 45 with active or convalescent COVID-19. The CDR3 runs from the conserved cysteine through the conserved F or W. A D gene is named only where the DNA matches it firmly. Size is omitted from some rows. Given values are once, few, many or a class for expanded clones.

D gene	clone size	V gene	J gene	CDR3 protein	CDR3 DNA
-	-	TRBV6-5	TRBJ2-2	CASRKTVSGELFF	TGTGCCAGCAGGAAAACAGTTTCCGGGGAGCTGTTTTTT
-	-	TRBV7-2	TRBJ1-4	CASSPWLEGAEKLFF	TGTGCCAGCAGCCCCTGGCTAGAGGGCGCGGAAAAACTGTTTTTT
-	once	TRBV21-1	TRBJ1-6	CASSKDAPRDRGSPLHF	TGTGCCAGCAGCAAAGATGCCCCCCGGGACAGGGGCTCACCCCTCCACTTT
-	-	TRBV5-1	TRBJ2-2	CASSLTPTLTLTGELFF	TGCGCCAGCAGTCTGACACCAACGTTGACACTTACCGGGGAGCTGTTTTTT
TRBD1	-	TRBV12-3/TRBV12-4	TRBJ1-1	CASRDRVKAFF	TGTGCCAGCAGGGACAGGGTTAAAGCTTTCTTT
-	few	TRBV18	TRBJ1-2	CASSPPLGSWGYTF	TGTGCCAGCTCACCACCTTTGGGCTCGTGGGGCTACACCTTC
TRBD1	-	TRBV5-1	TRBJ2-5	CASSTEETGVETQYF	TGCGCCAGCAGCACAGAAGAAACAGGGGTAGAGACCCAGTACTTC
TRBD1	-	TRBV30	TRBJ1-5	CAWSTGGNLNQPQHF	TGTGCCTGGAGTACAGGGGGCAACCTCAATCAGCCCCAGCATTTT
-	-	TRBV2	TRBJ2-5	CASSESTNQETQYF	TGTGCCAGCAGTGAAAGTACAAACCAAGAGACCCAGTACTTC
TRBD2	once	TRBV19	TRBJ2-1	CASSISVGTTLMDYNEQFF	TGTGCCAGTAGTATATCGGTGGGGACTACCCTCATGGATTACAATGAGCAGTTCTTC
TRBD2	-	TRBV9	TRBJ2-5	CASSVGNSGGPGETQYF	TGTGCCAGCAGCGTAGGGAATAGCGGGGGGCCCGGAGAGACCCAGTACTTC
TRBD2	-	TRBV30	TRBJ2-1	CAWTLTSGSYNEQFF	TGTGCCTGGACCCTGACTAGCGGGAGTTACAATGAGCAGTTCTTC
-	-	TRBV2	TRBJ1-1	CASSDGPKAFF	TGTGCCAGCAGTGATGGGCCGAAAGCTTTCTTT
-	-	TRBV27	TRBJ2-7	CATAGGAYEQYF	TGTGCCACTGCCGGGGGAGCATACGAGCAGTACTTC
TRBD1	-	TRBV14	TRBJ2-3	CASSLTGGTDTQYF	TGTGCCAGCAGCCTGACAGGGGGGACAGATACGCAGTATTTT
-	-	TRBV19	TRBJ1-6	CASSIGFWRESSYNSPLHF	TGTGCCAGTAGTATAGGGTTCTGGAGAGAGAGCTCCTATAATTCACCCCTCCACTTT
-	-	TRBV6-5	TRBJ1-1	CASRTGQTNTEAFF	TGTGCCAGCAGGACTGGACAGACAAACACTGAAGCTTTCTTT
-	-	TRBV9	TRBJ2-3	CASSVLSDTQYF	TGTGCCAGCAGCGTCTTATCAGATACGCAGTATTTT
TRBD1	-	TRBV5-4	TRBJ1-6	CASSPTRGPPLHF	TGTGCCAGCAGCCCTACCAGGGGGCCACCCCTCCACTTT
-	-	TRBV24-1	TRBJ2-1	CATSEDQGSWQFF	TGTGCCACCAGTGAGGATCAGGGTTCTTGGCAGTTCTTC
-	-	TRBV30	TRBJ1-1	CAWKGRAEAFF	TGTGCCTGGAAAGGCAGGGCTGAAGCTTTCTTT
-	-	TRBV19	TRBJ2-3	CASEGTSTDTQYF	TGTGCCAGCGAAGGGACAAGCACAGATACGCAGTATTTT
TRBD1	-	TRBV5-4	TRBJ2-7	CASRTGQGNSYEQYF	TGTGCCAGCAGAACGGGACAGGGGAACTCCTACGAGCAGTACTTC
TRBD2	-	TRBV7-2	TRBJ2-3	CASSPTSGYAGTQYF	TGTGCCAGCAGCCCGACTAGCGGGTACGCCGGTACGCAGTATTTT
TRBD1	-	TRBV6-6	TRBJ2-2	CASSNSGGSGELFF	TGTGCCAGCAGTAACTCAGGGGGCTCCGGGGAGCTGTTTTTT
-	-	TRBV10-1	TRBJ2-7	CASTDRQRAYEQYF	TGCGCCAGTACCGACAGACAGAGAGCCTACGAGCAGTACTTC
-	-	TRBV29-1	TRBJ1-2	CSVVLANDPGGYTF	TGCAGCGTTGTTCTAGCTAACGACCCCGGAGGCTACACCTTC
TRBD1	once	TRBV10-1	TRBJ2-7	CASSETLGQGIYEQYF	TGCGCCAGCAGTGAGACCCTCGGACAGGGAATCTACGAGCAGTACTTC
TRBD1	-	TRBV30	TRBJ1-2	CAWTGGNYGYTF	TGTGCCTGGACAGGGGGAAACTATGGCTACACCTTC
TRBD1	few	TRBV6-5	TRBJ2-4	CASRDRVGIQYF	TGTGCCAGCAGGGACAGGGTGGGAATTCAGTACTTC
TRBD1	few	TRBV3-1/TRBV3-2	TRBJ1-4	CASSLRQGNEKLFF	TGTGCCAGCAGCCTTAGACAGGGAAATGAAAAACTGTTTTTT
TRBD1	-	TRBV2	TRBJ2-2	CASSRYRGIGPTGELFF	TGTGCCAGCAGCCGTTACAGGGGGATCGGTCCGACCGGGGAGCTGTTTTTT
-	-	TRBV27	TRBJ2-2	CASSIIPGRQGPGELFF	TGTGCCAGCAGCATAATCCCCGGTCGGCAGGGGCCCGGGGAGCTGTTTTTT
TRBD2	-	TRBV7-2	TRBJ2-5	CASSSNRLAGETQETQYF	TGTGCCAGCAGCTCTAATCGGCTAGCGGGGGAGACCCAAGAGACCCAGTACTTC
-	-	TRBV4-3	TRBJ1-5	CASSPEADQPQHF	TGCGCCAGCAGCCCGGAGGCTGATCAGCCCCAGCATTTT
-	-	TRBV7-8	TRBJ2-7	CASSFQGSYEQYF	TGTGCCAGCAGCTTTCAGGGCTCCTACGAGCAGTACTTC
-	-	TRBV13	TRBJ1-1	CASSQIMNTEAFF	TGTGCCAGCAGCCAGATAATGAACACTGAAGCTTTCTTT
TRBD1	once	TRBV12-5	TRBJ2-7	CASGLGYRGHYEQYF	TGTGCTAGTGGTTTGGGGTACAGGGGGCACTACGAGCAGTACTTC
TRBD1	-	TRBV18	TRBJ1-2	CASSPPGQGYGYTF	TGTGCCAGCTCACCACCGGGACAGGGCTATGGCTACACCTTC
TRBD1	few	TRBV19	TRBJ2-3	CASSLGTGVDTQYF	TGTGCCAGTAGTTTGGGGACAGGGGTAGATACGCAGTATTTT
TRBD1	-	TRBV7-9	TRBJ2-1	CASSPRQGLNKVEQFF	TGTGCCAGCAGCCCTCGACAGGGTCTAAATAAAGTTGAGCAGTTCTTC
-	-	TRBV2	TRBJ1-5	CASSPDYYSNQPQHF	TGTGCCAGCAGTCCCGATTACTATAGCAATCAGCCCCAGCATTTT
-	-	TRBV9	TRBJ2-7	CASSVGGSSYEQYF	TGTGCCAGCAGCGTAGGGGGCAGCTCCTACGAGCAGTACTTC
TRBD2	few	TRBV5-1	TRBJ2-1	CASSLPSGDISEQFF	TGCGCCAGCAGCTTGCCTAGCGGGGATATTAGTGAGCAGTTCTTC
TRBD1	-	TRBV5-6	TRBJ1-4	CASSLLGTGVEKLFF	TGTGCCAGCAGCTTGCTTGGGACAGGGGTCGAAAAACTGTTTTTT